This T cell receptor (beta chain) was captured by sequencing in a study of cytomegalovirus exposure and HLA in healthy donors. Study results and limitations: An observed cluster of highly shared sequence variants was recorded as a likely sequencing artifact. V segments that were indistinguishable, TRBV6-2 and TRBV6-3 among them, were omitted from analysis. Across HLA loci, a later analysis found differing TCR association rates, with DRB1 most and HLA-C fewest. For most TCR sequences rarity was the rule, although some public TCRs occurred in many donors.

PCR amplification relied on 60 Vbeta primers (plus 13 Jbeta primers). Libraries were prepared by immunoSEQ multiplex PCR; TCRdb keeps only in-frame clonotypes and omits some of them. Of approximately 120,000 clones in the sample, about 80% were seen once. Notes on this clone: Its antigen is not known.

CDR1 LGHNA and CDR2 YNFKEQ come from the germline V gene. This CDR3 comprises 12 residues. The V gene lost 5 bases and the J gene lost 3 bases, with 8 bases spanning the gap. V gene TRBV4-2 combines with J gene TRBJ2-7; D might be TRBD2 (5 bases). Sequencing was done on a sample of PBMCs. The sequence was obtained from a man in his late teens or twenties in good health and CMV-seronegative. This CDR3 reads CASSASGYEQYF. CDR3 nucleotide sequence: TGTGCCAGCAGCGCGAGCGGCTACGAGCAGTACTTC.